The 17 T cell receptor beta chains below were found in one sample sequenced in a study of blood T cells in healthy people across ages. Primed by a sample-barcoded 5' primer and a J-beta primer mix, a second PCR proceeded for about 6 to 11 cycles. MiXCR, applied by TCRdb to the 5' RACE reads, yields one record per CDR3 protein. The sample has about 1.6 million distinct CDR3 sequences, around 35% seen once. Material: blood. Receptors originate from a woman in her twenties or thirties in good health.

This chain uses TRBV2 with TRBJ1-2; D is uncertain. CDR3 length: 12 residues. Germline CDR1 reads SNHLY; CDR2 reads FYNNEI. The V and J ends lost 6 bases and 6 bases respectively, with 11 bases between them. CDR3 DNA: TGTGCCAGCAGGGGAGGAGGGAATGGCTACACCTTC. It translates to CASRGGGNGYTF.

In the case of this clonotype: The germline gene is not matched at one end of the junction; a read error may be the cause. The V call is TRBV7-9, the J call TRBJ2-3; 10 bases match TRBD1. Per the germline V gene, CDR1 is SEHNR and CDR2 is FQNEAQ (reference sequence). This CDR3 has 15 amino acids. The CDR3 spells CASSLATGGADTQYF. CDR3 bases: TGTGCTAGCAGCTTAGCGACAGGGGGCGCAGATACGCAGTATTTT.

This chain connects TRBV7-9 to TRBJ2-5; possibly TRBD2 for D (5 bases). The V and J ends lost 5 bases and 1 base respectively, with 11 bases between them. The CDR3 totals 14 residues. Germline CDR1 is SEHNR and CDR2 is FQNEAQ (reference sequence). This chain's CDR3 is CASSPYGVQETQYF. The DNA for the CDR3 is TGTGCCAGCAGCCCCTACGGGGTCCAAGAGACCCAGTACTTC.

In this sample, this clonotype turned up a few times. V is TRBV9 and J is TRBJ1-4; possible D gene TRBD1, 6 bases. CDR1 is SGDLS and CDR2 is YYNGEE in the germline V gene. Deletions cut 4 bases from V and 5 bases from J, with 15 bases between. The CDR3 length is 15 residues. The CDR3: CASSPSQGLNEKLFF. The CDR3 region has the DNA TGTGCCAGCAGCCCCTCACAGGGTCTAAATGAAAAACTGTTTTTT.

J is TRBJ1-2 and V is TRBV27; D is uncertain. V lost 1 base and J 5 bases, leaving 20 bases between the germline ends. Germline assignment: CDR1 MNHEY and CDR2 SMNVEV (reference sequence). The CDR3 extends over 17 amino acids. The CDR3 region has the DNA TGTGCCAGCAGTTTATACCCCCCTCGGAGGGCCGAGTATGGCTACACCTTC. Translated: CASSLYPPRRAEYGYTF.

This clonotype was counted a few times. Germline is not matched at one junction end, which may reflect a read error. J is TRBJ2-6 and V is TRBV5-1, with D possibly TRBD2 on 6 matching bases. Germline V gene data show CDR1 as SGHRS and CDR2 as YFSETQ. There are 16 residues in the CDR3. The DNA of the CDR3 is TGCGCCAGCACCACTGGGGGGTTCACTGGGGCCAACGGCCTGACTTTC. Translating it yields CASTTGGFTGANGLTF.

The sample holds a few counts of this clonotype. The rearrangement uses TRBV9 and TRBJ1-5; 10 positions agree with TRBD1. Germline values: CDR1 SGDLS, CDR2 YYNGEE. CDR3 length: 18 residues. J lost 2 bases, V lost 4 bases, and 12 bases had no gene match. As DNA, the CDR3 is TGTGCCAGCAGCAGGGGACAGGGGACTTGGGACGGCAATCAGCCCCAGCATTTT. It encodes CASSRGQGTWDGNQPQHF.

Remarks on this clonotype: Compared with germline, one end of the junction differs, possibly owing to a read error. This chain uses TRBV28 with TRBJ2-1; D may match TRBD1 or TRBD2 (5 bases each). Looked up from germline, CDR1 is MDHEN and CDR2 is SYDVKM. The CDR3 covers 16 residues. CDR3 bases: TGTGCCGGCAGTTTATGGGGCGGGTTCTCCTACAATGAGCAGTTCTTC. Encoded protein: CAGSLWGGFSYNEQFF.

This clonotype was seen only a few times. This chain's CDR3 is CASSHPETPLAGTYETQYF. The DNA for the CDR3 is TGCGCCAGCAGCCATCCCGAGACGCCGCTAGCGGGGACGTATGAGACCCAGTACTTC. This chain links TRBV4-1 with TRBJ2-5, with 9 bases fitting TRBD2. CDR1 is MGHRA and CDR2 is YSYEKL in the germline V gene. This CDR3 spans 19 amino acids. The J segment lost 5 bases and the V segment lost 3 bases, leaving 19 bases of the junction unmatched.

The chain uses TRBV7-9 and TRBJ2-2; D remains unclear. The CDR3 consists of 13 residues. Germline CDR1 reads SEHNR; CDR2 reads FQNEAQ (reference sequence). V lost 7 bases to trimming and J lost 1 base, with 7 bases between them. The CDR3 loop is CASTGMNTGELFF. The CDR3 region has the DNA TGTGCCAGCACCGGAATGAACACCGGGGAGCTGTTTTTT.

This clonotype was observed at least ten times. The genes are TRBV6-2 or TRBV6-3 and TRBJ1-2; D is unresolved. Deletions cut 5 bases from V and 4 bases from J, with 11 bases between. Per the germline V gene, CDR1 is MNHEY and CDR2 is SVGEGT. The CDR3 has 13 residues. The CDR3 loop reads CASSPIDAYGYTF. CDR3 DNA sequence: TGTGCCAGCAGTCCCATAGACGCCTATGGCTACACCTTC.

The genes are TRBV7-9 and TRBJ2-7; D may be TRBD1 or TRBD2 (5 bases each). CDR3 size: 15 residues. Trimming stripped 5 bases from V and 5 bases from J, with 19 bases between. Germline V gene sequence: CDR1 SEHNR, CDR2 FQNEAQ (reference sequence). CDR3 region: CASSPKVGDVHEQYF. DNA of the CDR3: TGTGCCAGCAGCCCCAAGGTCGGGGACGTCCACGAGCAGTACTTC.

This clonotype appeared a few times. This chain connects TRBV6-5 to TRBJ2-1, with 9 bases lining up with TRBD1. J lost 6 bases, V lost 7 bases, and 10 bases had no gene match. CDR3 length: 15 amino acids. Germline CDR1 MNHEY, CDR2 SVGAGI. This CDR3 reads CASTPTGTGFNEQFF. In nucleotides, the CDR3 is TGTGCCAGCACCCCAACCGGGACAGGGTTCAATGAGCAGTTCTTC.

Notes on this clonotype: A much larger clone is a single base away; this may be a read error. The genes are TRBV7-2 and TRBJ2-1, with D possibly being TRBD1 (5 bases). Germline V gene sequence: CDR1 SGHTA, CDR2 FQGNSA. The CDR3 runs 16 residues. Trimming stripped 1 base from V and 3 bases from J, with 13 bases between. Here the CDR3 DNA reads TGTGCCAGCAGCTTAGATGGGGCTAGTCGCTACAATGAGCAGTTCTTC. Its translation: CASSLDGASRYNEQFF. Looking up the rest from reference TRBV7-2 and TRBJ2-1 gives the full variable domain: GAGVSQSPSNKVTEKGKDVELRCDPISGHTALYWYRQSLGQGLEFLIYFQGNSAPDKSGLPSDRFSAERTGGSVSTLTIQRTQQEDSAVYLCASSLDGASRYNEQFFGPGTRLTVL.

This clonotype was observed a handful of times. The chain employs TRBV6-6 and TRBJ1-5; D uncertain. V dropped 7 bases and J dropped 2 bases, with 12 bases sitting between them. CDR3 length: 14 residues. Looked up from germline, CDR1 is MNHNY and CDR2 is SVGAGI (reference sequence). The CDR3 DNA reads TGTGCCAGCACTGACAACGGAGGCAATCAGCCCCAGCATTTT. It codes for CASTDNGGNQPQHF.

This clonotype appeared a few times. The J gene is TRBJ2-3, the V gene TRBV11-3; D remains ambiguous. Per germline, CDR1 SGHNT and CDR2 YENEEA. The CDR3 sequence is 15 residues long. The germline V and J ends were trimmed by 0 bases and 5 bases, with 12 bases remaining between them. This chain's CDR3 is CASSLDGGPEDTQYF. The CDR3 DNA is TGTGCCAGCAGCTTAGACGGTGGCCCTGAAGATACGCAGTATTTT.

The chain joins TRBV2 to TRBJ2-3; D is possibly TRBD2 (5 bases). Germline CDR1 SNHLY, CDR2 FYNNEI. There are 14 residues in the CDR3. The ends were cut back, 8 bases at V and 0 bases at J, with 12 bases in the middle. The CDR3 nucleotides read TGTGCCAGCTTCCAGCGGATTAGCACAGATACGCAGTATTTT. Translating gives CASFQRISTDTQYF.